The subject of this entry is one TCR beta chain. As yet, its antigen is unknown. The data stem from a study of cytotoxic CD8 clonotypes in ibrutinib-treated CLL. Across the study: Enrolment comprised over ten relapsed/refractory and more than 14 treatment-naive patients; approximately 18 were IGHV unmutated.

General observations from the study: Stable or contracted on treatment, public clonotypes were also uncommon. Increased clonality at ibrutinib response gave way to a return toward baseline at progression.

Using immunoSEQ multiplex PCR, the repertoire was profiled, and TCRdb retains in-frame clones only, with some absent. The data contain some 130,000 clones, roughly 85% of them singletons. Germline V gives CDR1 ENHRY, CDR2 SYGVKD. The CDR3 is 13 amino acids. V lost 7 bases to trimming and J lost 3 bases; unmatched junction nucleotides: 5. The sample was PBMCs, taken after 24 months of ibrutinib treatment. The chain uses TRBV10-3 and TRBJ1-1; 7 bases agree with TRBD1. The sequence derives from a human donor with chronic lymphocytic leukemia. The CDR3 sequence: CAITETGYTEAFF. DNA of the CDR3: TGTGCCATCACCGAGACAGGGTACACTGAAGCTTTCTTT.